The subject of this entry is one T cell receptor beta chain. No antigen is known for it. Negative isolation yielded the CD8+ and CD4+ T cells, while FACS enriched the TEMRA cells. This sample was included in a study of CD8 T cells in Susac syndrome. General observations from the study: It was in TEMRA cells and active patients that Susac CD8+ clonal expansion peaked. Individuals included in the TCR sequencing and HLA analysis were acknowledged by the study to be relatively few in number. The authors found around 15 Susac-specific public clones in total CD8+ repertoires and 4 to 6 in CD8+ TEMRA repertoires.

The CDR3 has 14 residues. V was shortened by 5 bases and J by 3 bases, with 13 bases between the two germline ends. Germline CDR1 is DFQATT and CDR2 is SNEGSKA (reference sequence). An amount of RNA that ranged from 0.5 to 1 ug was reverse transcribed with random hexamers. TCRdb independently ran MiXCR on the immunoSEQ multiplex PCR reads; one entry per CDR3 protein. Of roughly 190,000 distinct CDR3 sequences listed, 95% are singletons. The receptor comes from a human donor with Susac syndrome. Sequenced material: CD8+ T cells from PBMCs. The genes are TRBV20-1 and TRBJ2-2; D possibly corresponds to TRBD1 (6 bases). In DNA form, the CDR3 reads TGCAGTGCTCCAAGGGACACTGACACCGGGGAGCTGTTTTTT. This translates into CSAPRDTDTGELFF.